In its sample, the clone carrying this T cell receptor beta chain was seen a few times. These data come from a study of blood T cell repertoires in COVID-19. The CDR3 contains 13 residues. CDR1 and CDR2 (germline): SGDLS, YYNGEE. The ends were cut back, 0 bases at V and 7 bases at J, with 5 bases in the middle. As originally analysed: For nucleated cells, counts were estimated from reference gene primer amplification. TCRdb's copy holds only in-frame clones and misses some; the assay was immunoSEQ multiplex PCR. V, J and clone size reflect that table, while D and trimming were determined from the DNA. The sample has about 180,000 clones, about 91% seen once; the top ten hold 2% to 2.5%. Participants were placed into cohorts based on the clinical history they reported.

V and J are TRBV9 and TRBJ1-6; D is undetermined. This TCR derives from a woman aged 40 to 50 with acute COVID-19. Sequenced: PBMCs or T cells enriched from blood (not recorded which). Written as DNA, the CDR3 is TGTGCCAGCAGCGTAGAGCGGAATTCACCCCTCCACTTT. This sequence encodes CASSVERNSPLHF.